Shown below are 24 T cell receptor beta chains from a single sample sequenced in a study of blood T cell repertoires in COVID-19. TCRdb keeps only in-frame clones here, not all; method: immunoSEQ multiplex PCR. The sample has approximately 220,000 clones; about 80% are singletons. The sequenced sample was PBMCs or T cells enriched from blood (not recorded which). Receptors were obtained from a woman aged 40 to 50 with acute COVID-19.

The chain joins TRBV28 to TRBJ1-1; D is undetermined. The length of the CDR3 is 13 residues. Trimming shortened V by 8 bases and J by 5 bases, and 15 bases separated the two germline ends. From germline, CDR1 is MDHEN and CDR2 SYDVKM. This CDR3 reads CASCLSGGTEAFF. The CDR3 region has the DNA TGTGCCAGCTGCCTCTCCGGAGGAACTGAAGCTTTCTTT.

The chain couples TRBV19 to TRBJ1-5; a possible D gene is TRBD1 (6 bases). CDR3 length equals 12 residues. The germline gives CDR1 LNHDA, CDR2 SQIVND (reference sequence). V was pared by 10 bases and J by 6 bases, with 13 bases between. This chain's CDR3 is CATSKGGQPQHF. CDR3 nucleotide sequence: TGTGCCACTTCAAAAGGGGGTCAGCCCCAGCATTTT. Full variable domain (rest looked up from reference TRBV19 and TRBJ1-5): DGGITQSPKYLFRKEGQNVTLSCEQNLNHDAMYWYRQDPGQGLRLIYYSQIVNDFQKGDIAEGYSVSREKKESFPLTVTSAQKNPTAFYLCATSKGGQPQHFGDGTRLSIL.

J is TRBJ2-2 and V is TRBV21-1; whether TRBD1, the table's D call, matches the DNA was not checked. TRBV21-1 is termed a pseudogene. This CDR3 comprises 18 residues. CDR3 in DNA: TGTGCCAGCAGCCCCAAAGGGGTAGGGGGCCCTAACACCGGGGAGCTGTTTTTT. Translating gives CASSPKGVGGPNTGELFF.

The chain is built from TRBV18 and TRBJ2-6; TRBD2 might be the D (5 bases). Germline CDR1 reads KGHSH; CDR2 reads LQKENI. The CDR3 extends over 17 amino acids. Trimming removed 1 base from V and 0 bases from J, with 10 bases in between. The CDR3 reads CASSPLSGFSGANVLTF. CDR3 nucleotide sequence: TGTGCCAGCTCACCACTGAGCGGCTTCTCTGGGGCCAACGTCCTGACTTTC.

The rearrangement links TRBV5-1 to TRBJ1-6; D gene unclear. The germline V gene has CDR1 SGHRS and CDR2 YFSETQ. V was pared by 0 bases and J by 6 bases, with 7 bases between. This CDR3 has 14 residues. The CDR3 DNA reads TGCGCCAGCAGCTTGGACACACCTAATTCACCCCTCCACTTT. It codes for CASSLDTPNSPLHF.

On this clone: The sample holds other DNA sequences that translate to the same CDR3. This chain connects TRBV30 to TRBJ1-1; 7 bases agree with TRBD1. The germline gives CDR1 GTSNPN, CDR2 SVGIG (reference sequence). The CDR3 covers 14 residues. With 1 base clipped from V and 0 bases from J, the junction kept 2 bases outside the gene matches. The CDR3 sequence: CAWSGGQMNTEAFF. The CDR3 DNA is TGTGCCTGGAGTGGGGGACAGATGAACACTGAAGCTTTCTTT.

DNA for the CDR3: TGTGCCATCAGTGAGAGGTTAGCGGGAGGTGGGGATACGCAGTATTTT. It is translated as CAISERLAGGGDTQYF. V is TRBV10-3 and J is TRBJ2-3, with 10 bases that match TRBD2. The V gene's germline CDR1 is ENHRY and CDR2 SYGVKD. V shed 2 bases and J 6 bases; nucleotides not matched to a gene: 8. The CDR3 length is 16 residues.

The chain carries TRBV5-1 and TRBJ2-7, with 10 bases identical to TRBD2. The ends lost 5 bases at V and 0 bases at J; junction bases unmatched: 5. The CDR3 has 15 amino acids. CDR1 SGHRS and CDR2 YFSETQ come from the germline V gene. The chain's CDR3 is CASSQAGGSSYEQYF. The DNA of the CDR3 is TGCGCCAGCAGTCAAGCGGGGGGGAGCTCCTACGAGCAGTACTTC.

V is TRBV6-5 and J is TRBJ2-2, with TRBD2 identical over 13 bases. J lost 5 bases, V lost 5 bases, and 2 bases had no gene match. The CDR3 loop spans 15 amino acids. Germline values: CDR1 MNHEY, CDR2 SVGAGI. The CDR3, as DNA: TGTGCCAGCAGTCGGACTAGCGGGAGTACCGGGGAGCTGTTTTTT. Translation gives CASSRTSGSTGELFF.

The CDR3 DNA reads as TGTGCCAGCAGTCCCCAGGACAGGAGAAATCAGCCCCAGCATTTT. Protein sequence: CASSPQDRRNQPQHF. The chain couples TRBV27 to TRBJ1-5; 7 bases match TRBD1. V was pared by 5 bases and J by 4 bases, with 8 bases of the junction left unmatched. There are 15 residues in the CDR3. Germline values: CDR1 MNHEY, CDR2 SMNVEV (reference sequence).

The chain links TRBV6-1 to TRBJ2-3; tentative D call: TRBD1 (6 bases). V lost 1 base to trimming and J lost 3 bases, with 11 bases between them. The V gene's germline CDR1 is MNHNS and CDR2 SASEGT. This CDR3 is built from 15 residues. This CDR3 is CASSEEGRGTDTQYF. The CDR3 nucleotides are TGTGCCAGCAGTGAAGAGGGCAGGGGAACAGATACGCAGTATTTT.

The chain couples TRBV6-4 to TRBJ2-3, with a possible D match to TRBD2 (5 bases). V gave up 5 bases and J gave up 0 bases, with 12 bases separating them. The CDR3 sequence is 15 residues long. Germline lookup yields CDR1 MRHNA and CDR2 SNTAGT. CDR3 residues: CASSHDGESTDTQYF. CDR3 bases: TGTGCCAGCAGTCATGACGGGGAAAGCACAGATACGCAGTATTTT.

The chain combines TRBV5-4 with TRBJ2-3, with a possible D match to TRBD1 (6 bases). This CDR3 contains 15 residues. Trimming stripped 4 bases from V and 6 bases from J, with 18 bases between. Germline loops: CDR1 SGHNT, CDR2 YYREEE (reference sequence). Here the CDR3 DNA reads TGTGCCAGCAGCCGAAGACAGGAAAGTCGGGATACGCAGTATTTT. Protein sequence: CASSRRQESRDTQYF.

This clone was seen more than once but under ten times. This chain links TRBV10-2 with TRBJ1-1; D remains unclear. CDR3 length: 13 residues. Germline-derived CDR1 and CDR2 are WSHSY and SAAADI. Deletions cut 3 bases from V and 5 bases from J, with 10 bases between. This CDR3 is CASSDQKWTEAFF. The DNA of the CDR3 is TGCGCCAGCAGTGATCAGAAATGGACTGAAGCTTTCTTT.

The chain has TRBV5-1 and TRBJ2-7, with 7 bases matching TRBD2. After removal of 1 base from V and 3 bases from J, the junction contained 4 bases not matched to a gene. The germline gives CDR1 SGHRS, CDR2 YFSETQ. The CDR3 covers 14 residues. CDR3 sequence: CASSLSGGFYEQYF. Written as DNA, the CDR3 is TGCGCCAGCAGCTTGTCCGGGGGGTTCTACGAGCAGTACTTC. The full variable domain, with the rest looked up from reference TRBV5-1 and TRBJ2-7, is KAGVTQTPRYLIKTRGQQVTLSCSPISGHRSVSWYQQTPGQGLQFLFEYFSETQRNKGNFPGRFSGRQFSNSRSEMNVSTLELGDSALYLCASSLSGGFYEQYFGPGTRLTVT.

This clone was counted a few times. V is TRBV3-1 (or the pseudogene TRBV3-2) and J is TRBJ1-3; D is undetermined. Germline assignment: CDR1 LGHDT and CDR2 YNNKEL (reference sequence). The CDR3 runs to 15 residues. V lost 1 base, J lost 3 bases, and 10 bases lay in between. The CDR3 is CASSQGAGFGNTIYF. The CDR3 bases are TGTGCCAGCAGCCAAGGGGCGGGGTTTGGAAACACCATATATTTT.

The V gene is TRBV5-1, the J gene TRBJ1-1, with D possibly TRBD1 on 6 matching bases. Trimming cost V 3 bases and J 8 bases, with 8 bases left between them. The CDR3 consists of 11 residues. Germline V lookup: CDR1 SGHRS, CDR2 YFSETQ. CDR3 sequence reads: CASSYQGEAFF. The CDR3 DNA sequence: TGCGCCAGCAGCTATCAGGGGGAAGCTTTCTTT.

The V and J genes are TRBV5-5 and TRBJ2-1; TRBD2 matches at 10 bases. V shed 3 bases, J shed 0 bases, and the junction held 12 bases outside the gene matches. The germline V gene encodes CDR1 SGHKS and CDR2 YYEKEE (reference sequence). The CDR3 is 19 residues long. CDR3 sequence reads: CASSSELAGIYSSYNEQFF. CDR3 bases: TGTGCCAGCAGCTCAGAACTAGCGGGGATATATTCCTCCTACAATGAGCAGTTCTTC.

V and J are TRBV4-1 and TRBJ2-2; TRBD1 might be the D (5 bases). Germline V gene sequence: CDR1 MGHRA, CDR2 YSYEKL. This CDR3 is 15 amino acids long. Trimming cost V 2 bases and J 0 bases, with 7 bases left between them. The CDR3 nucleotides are TGCGCCAGCAGCCAAACACAGGCGAACACCGGGGAGCTGTTTTTT. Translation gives CASSQTQANTGELFF.

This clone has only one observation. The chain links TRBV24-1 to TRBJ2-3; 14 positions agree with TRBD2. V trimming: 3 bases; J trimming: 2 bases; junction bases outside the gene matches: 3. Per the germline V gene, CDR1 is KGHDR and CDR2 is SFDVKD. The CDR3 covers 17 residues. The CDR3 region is CATSDRLAGGTTDTQYF. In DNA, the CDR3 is TGTGCCACCAGTGATCGACTAGCGGGAGGGACCACAGATACGCAGTATTTT.

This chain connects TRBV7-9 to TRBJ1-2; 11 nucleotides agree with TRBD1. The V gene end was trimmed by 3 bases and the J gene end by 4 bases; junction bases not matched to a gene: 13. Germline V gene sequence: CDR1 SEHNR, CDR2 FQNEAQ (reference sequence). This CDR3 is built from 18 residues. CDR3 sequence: CASSFSRDRGISVYGYTF. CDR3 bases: TGTGCCAGCAGCTTTTCCCGGGACAGGGGGATTAGCGTCTATGGCTACACCTTC. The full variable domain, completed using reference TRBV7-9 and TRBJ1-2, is DTGVSQNPRHKITKRGQNVTFRCDPISEHNRLYWYRQTLGQGPEFLTYFQNEAQLEKSRLLSDRFSAERPKGSFSTLEIQRTEQGDSAMYLCASSFSRDRGISVYGYTFGSGTRLTVV.

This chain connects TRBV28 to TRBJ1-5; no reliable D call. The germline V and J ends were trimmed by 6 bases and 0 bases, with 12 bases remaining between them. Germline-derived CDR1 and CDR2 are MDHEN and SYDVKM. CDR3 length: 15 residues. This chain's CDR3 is CASRLAGGSNQPQHF. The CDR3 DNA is TGTGCCAGCAGACTAGCCGGCGGTAGCAATCAGCCCCAGCATTTT. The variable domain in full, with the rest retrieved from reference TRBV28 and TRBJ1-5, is DVKVTQSSRYLVKRTGEKVFLECVQDMDHENMFWYRQDPGLGLRLIYFSYDVKMKEKGDIPEGYSVSREKKERFSLILESASTNQTSMYLCASRLAGGSNQPQHFGDGTRLSIL.

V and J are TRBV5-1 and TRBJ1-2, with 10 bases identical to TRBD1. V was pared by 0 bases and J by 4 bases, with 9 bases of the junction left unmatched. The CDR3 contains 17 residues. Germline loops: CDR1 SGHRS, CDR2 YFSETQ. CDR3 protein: CASSLVTGGGVFYGYTF. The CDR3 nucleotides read TGCGCCAGCAGCTTGGTGACAGGGGGCGGTGTTTTCTATGGCTACACCTTC. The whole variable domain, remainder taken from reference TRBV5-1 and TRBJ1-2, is KAGVTQTPRYLIKTRGQQVTLSCSPISGHRSVSWYQQTPGQGLQFLFEYFSETQRNKGNFPGRFSGRQFSNSRSEMNVSTLELGDSALYLCASSLVTGGGVFYGYTFGSGTRLTVV.

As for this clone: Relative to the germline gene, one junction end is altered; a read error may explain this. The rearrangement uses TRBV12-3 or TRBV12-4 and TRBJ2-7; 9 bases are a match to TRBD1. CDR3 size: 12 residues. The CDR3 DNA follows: TGTGCCAGCAGTTTAAACAGGGGGCGCTTTGCGTTC. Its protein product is CASSLNRGRFAF.